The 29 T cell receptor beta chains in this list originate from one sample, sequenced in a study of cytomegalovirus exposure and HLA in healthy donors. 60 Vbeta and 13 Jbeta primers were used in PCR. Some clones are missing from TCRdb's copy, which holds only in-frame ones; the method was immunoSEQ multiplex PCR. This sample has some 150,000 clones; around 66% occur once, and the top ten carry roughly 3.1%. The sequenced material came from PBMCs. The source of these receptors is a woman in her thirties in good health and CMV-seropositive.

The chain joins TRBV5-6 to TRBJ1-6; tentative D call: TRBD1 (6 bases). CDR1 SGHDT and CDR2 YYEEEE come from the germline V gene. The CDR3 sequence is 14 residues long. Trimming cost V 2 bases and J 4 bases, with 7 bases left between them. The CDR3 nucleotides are TGTGCCAGCAGCTTACAGGGTTATAATTCACCCCTCCACTTT. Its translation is CASSLQGYNSPLHF.

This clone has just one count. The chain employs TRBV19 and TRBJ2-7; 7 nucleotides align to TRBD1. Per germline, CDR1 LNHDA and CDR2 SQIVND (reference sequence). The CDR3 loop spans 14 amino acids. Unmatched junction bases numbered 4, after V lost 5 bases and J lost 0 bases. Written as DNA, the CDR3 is TGTGCCAGTAGTGCCCGGGACAGCTCCTACGAGCAGTACTTC. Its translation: CASSARDSSYEQYF.

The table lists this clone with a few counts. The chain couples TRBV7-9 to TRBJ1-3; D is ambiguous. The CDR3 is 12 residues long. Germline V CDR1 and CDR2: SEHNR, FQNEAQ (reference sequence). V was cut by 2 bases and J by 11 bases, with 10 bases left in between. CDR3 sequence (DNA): TGTGCCAGCAGCTTACAGGTGTCGGCCATATATTTT. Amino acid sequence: CASSLQVSAIYF.

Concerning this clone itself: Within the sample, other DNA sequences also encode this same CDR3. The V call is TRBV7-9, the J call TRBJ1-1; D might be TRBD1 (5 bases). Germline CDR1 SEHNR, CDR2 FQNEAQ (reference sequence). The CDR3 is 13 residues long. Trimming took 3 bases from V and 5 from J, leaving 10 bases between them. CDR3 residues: CASSLGQGTEAFF. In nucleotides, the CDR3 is TGTGCCAGCAGCTTGGGGCAAGGGACTGAAGCTTTCTTT.

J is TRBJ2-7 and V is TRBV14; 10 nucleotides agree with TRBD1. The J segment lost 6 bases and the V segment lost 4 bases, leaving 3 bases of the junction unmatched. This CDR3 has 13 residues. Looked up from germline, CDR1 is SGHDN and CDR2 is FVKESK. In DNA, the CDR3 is TGTGCCAGCAGCCTGTGGACAGGGGGCGAGCAGTACTTC. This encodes CASSLWTGGEQYF.

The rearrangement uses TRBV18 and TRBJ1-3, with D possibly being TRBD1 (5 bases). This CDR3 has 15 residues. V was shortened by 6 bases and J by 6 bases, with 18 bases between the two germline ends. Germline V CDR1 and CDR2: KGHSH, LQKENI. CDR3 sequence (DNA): TGTGCCAGCTCGTTCGGCGGGACCACCGCAAACACCATATATTTT. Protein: CASSFGGTTANTIYF.

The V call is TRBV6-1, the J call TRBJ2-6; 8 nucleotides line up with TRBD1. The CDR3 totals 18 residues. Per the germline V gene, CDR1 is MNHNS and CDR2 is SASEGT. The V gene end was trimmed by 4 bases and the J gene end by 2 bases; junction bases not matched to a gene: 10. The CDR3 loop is CASSVPPDRDTGANVLTF. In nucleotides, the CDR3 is TGTGCCAGCAGTGTTCCCCCGGACAGGGACACTGGGGCCAACGTCCTGACTTTC.

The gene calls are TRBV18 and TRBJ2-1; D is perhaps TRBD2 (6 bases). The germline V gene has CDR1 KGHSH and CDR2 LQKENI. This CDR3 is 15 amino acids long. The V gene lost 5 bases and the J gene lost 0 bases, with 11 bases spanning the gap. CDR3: CASSTDGSSYNEQFF. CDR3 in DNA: TGTGCCAGCTCAACGGACGGGAGCTCCTACAATGAGCAGTTCTTC. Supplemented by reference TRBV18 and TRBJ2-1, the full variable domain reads NAGVMQNPRHLVRRRGQEARLRCSPMKGHSHVYWYRQLPEEGLKFMVYLQKENIIDESGMPKERFSAEFPKEGPSILRIQQVVRGDSAAYFCASSTDGSSYNEQFFGPGTRLTVL.

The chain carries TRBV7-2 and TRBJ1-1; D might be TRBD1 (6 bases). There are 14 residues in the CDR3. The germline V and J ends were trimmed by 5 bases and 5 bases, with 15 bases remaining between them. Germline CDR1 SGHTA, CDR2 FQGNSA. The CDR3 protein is CASSLQGLGTEAFF. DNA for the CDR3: TGTGCCAGCAGCCTACAGGGATTGGGGACTGAAGCTTTCTTT.

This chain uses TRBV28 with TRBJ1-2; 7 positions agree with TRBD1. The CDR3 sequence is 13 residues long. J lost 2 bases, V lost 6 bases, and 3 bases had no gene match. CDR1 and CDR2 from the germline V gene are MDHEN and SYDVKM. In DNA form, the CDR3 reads TGTGCCAGCAGGAAGACAGGGAACTATGGCTACACCTTC. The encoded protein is CASRKTGNYGYTF.

CDR3 coding DNA: TGTGCCAGCAGCACTTACAATGAGCAGTTCTTC. The encoded protein is CASSTYNEQFF. V usage is TRBV7-8 and J usage is TRBJ2-1; D uncertain. Germline loops: CDR1 SGHVS, CDR2 FQNEAQ. V was cut by 5 bases and J by 4 bases, with 3 bases left in between. The CDR3 contains 11 residues.

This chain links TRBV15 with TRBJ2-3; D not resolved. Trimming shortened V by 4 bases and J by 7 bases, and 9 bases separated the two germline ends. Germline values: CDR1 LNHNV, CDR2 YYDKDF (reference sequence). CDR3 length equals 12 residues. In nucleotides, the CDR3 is TGTGCCACCAGCATCGCTACCAATACGCAGTATTTT. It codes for CATSIATNTQYF.

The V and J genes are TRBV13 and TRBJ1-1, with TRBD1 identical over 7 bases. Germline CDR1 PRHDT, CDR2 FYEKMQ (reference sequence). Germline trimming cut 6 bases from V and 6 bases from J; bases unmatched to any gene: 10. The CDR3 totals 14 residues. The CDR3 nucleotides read TGTGCCAGCAGAGACGGGACAGCTGGGCCTGAAGCTTTCTTT. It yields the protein CASRDGTAGPEAFF. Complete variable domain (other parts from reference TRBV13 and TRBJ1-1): AAGVIQSPRHLIKEKRETATLKCYPIPRHDTVYWYQQGPGQDPQFLISFYEKMQSDKGSIPDRFSAQQFSDYHSELNMSSLELGDSALYFCASRDGTAGPEAFFGQGTRLTVV.

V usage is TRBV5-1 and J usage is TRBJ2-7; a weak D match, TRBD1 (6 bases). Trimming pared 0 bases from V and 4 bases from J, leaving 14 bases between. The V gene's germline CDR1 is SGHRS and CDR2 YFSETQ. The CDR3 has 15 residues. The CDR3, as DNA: TGCGCCAGCAGCTTGGCCCAGGGGCAAGTTTACGAGCAGTACTTC. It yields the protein CASSLAQGQVYEQYF.

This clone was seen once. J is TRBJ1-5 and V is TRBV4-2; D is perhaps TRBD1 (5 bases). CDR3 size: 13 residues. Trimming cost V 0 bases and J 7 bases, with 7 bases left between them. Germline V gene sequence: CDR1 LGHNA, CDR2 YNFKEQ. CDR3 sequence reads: CASSQEGGQPQHF. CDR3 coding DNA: TGTGCCAGCAGCCAAGAGGGGGGGCAGCCCCAGCATTTT.

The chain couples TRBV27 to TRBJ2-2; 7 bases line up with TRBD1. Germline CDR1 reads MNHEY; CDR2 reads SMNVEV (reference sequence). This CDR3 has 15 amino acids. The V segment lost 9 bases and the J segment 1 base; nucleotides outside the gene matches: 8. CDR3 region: CASSPRGMNTGELFF. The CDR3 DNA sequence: TGTGCCAGTTCCCCCAGGGGGATGAACACCGGGGAGCTGTTTTTT.

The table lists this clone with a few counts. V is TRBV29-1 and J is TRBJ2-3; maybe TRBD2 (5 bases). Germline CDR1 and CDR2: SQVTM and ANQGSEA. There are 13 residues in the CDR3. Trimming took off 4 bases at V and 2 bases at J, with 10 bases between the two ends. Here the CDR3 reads CSVAKRTTDTQYF. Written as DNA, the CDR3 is TGCAGCGTTGCTAAGCGGACCACAGATACGCAGTATTTT.

The CDR3 DNA sequence: TGTGCCACCAATTTCGGGACAGGAATCACAGATACGCAGTATTTT. Residues: CATNFGTGITDTQYF. V is TRBV10-3 and J is TRBJ2-3; 8 bases are shared with TRBD1. V shed 10 bases and J 2 bases; nucleotides not matched to a gene: 11. In germline, CDR1 is ENHRY, CDR2 SYGVKD. This CDR3 is 15 amino acids long.

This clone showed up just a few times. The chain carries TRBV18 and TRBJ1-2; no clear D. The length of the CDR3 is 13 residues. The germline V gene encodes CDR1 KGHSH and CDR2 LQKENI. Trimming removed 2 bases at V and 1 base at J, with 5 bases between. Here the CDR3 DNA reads TGTGCCAGCTCACCAGGGAGTAACTATGGCTACACCTTC. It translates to CASSPGSNYGYTF.

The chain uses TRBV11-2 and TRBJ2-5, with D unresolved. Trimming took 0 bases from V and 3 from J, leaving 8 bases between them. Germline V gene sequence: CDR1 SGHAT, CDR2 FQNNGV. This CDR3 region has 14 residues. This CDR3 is CASSLEPSKETQYF. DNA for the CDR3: TGTGCCAGCAGCTTAGAGCCCTCTAAAGAGACCCAGTACTTC.

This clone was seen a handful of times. The DNA for the CDR3 is TGTGCCAGCAGCCAAGTTGGGTTAGGAGATAATTCACCCCTCCACTTT. Translating gives CASSQVGLGDNSPLHF. V and J are TRBV4-2 and TRBJ1-6; D uncertain. Germline lookup yields CDR1 LGHNA and CDR2 YNFKEQ. The V end lost 1 base, the J end lost 5 bases, and 12 bases lay between the germline ends. The CDR3 covers 16 residues.

CDR3 loop: CAISAHRVGGELFF. The CDR3 DNA is TGTGCCATTTCGGCCCACAGGGTCGGCGGGGAGCTGTTTTTT. The genes are TRBV2 and TRBJ2-2; D perhaps matches TRBD1 (6 bases). The germline V gene encodes CDR1 SNHLY and CDR2 FYNNEI. The CDR3 is made up of 14 amino acids. V dropped 10 bases and J dropped 7 bases, with 19 bases sitting between them. The full variable domain, completed using reference TRBV2 and TRBJ2-2, is EPEVTQTPSHQVTQMGQEVILRCVPISNHLYFYWYRQILGQKVEFLVSFYNNEISEKSEIFDDQFSVERPDGSNFTLKIRSTKLEDSAMYFCAISAHRVGGELFFGEGSRLTVL.

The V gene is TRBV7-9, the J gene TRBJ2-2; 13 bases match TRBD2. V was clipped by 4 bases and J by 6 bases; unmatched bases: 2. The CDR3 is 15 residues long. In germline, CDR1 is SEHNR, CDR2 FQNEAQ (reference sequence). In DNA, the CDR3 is TGTGCCAGCAGCTACGGGACTAGCGGGGCCGGGGAGCTGTTTTTT. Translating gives CASSYGTSGAGELFF.

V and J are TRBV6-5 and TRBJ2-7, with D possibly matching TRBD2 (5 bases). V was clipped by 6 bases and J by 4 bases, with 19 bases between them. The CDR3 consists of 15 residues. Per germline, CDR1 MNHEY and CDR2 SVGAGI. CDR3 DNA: TGTGCCAGCAGGGCCCTGGTGGGCGGACTTTACGAGCAGTACTTC. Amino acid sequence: CASRALVGGLYEQYF.

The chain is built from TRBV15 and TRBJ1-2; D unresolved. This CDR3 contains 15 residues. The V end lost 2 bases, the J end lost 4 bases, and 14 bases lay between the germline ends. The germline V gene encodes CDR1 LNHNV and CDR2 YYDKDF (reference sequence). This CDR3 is CATSRSRNTFYGYTF. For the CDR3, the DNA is TGTGCCACCAGCAGATCTCGTAACACCTTCTATGGCTACACCTTC.

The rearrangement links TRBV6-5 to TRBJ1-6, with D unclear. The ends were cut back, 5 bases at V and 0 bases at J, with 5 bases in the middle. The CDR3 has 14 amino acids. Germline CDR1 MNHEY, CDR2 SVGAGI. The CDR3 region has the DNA TGTGCCAGCAGTGCGAGCTCCTATAATTCACCCCTCCACTTT. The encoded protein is CASSASSYNSPLHF.

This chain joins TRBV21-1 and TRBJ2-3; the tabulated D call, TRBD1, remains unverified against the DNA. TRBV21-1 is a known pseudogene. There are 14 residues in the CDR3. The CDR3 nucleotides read TGTGCCAGCACCCCCGGACAAGGCGGCTATACGCAGTATTTT. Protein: CASTPGQGGYTQYF.

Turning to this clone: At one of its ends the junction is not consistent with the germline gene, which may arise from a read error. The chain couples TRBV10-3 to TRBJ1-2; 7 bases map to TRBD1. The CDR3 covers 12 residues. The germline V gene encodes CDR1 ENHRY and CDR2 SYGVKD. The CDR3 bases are TGTGCCCTCCCCGGGGACAGAGGCGGCTGCACCTTC. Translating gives CALPGDRGGCTF.

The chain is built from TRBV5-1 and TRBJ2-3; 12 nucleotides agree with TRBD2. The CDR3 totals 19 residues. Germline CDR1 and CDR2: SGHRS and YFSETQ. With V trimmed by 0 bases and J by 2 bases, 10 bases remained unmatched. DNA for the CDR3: TGCGCCAGCAGCTTGGAAAGGGCCCTAGCGGGAGGGTCCACAGATACGCAGTATTTT. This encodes CASSLERALAGGSTDTQYF.